A selection of T cell receptor beta chains follows, all from one sample in a study of response to subunit inactivated influenza vaccine. MiXCR, run by TCRdb on the RT-PCR reads, gives a single entry per CDR3 protein. The sample has roughly 620,000 distinct CDR3 sequences; 11% are singletons. These data also formed part of another study, on T cells expressing NK-cell markers.

The sample was PBMCs from blood, taken on the day of vaccination. These receptors were collected from a man aged 50 or older who received an inactivated influenza vaccine. The CDR3 runs from the conserved cysteine through the conserved F or W. The D gene is left open where the match is weak. Expanded clones get a size class; other rows say once, few or many, or leave the size out.

j_call v_call clone_size d_call cdr3_nt cdr3_aa
TRBJ2-6 TRBV25-1 - TRBD1 TGTGCCAGCAGTGCGCCTGGGACAGGGGTTTCTGGGGCCAACGTCCTGACTTTC CASSAPGTGVSGANVLTF
TRBJ1-4 TRBV25-1 few - TGTGCCAGCAGCTCCGCCTCGGATATCCTATCGTGG CASSSASDILSW
TRBJ1-2 TRBV6-1 few - TGTGCCAGCAGTGAAGCGCTTCGGGGGACACGTAACTATGGCTACACCTTC CASSEALRGTRNYGYTF
TRBJ2-2 TRBV5-1 - - TGCGCCAGCAGCTTGGAGGCAGCATCCACCGGGGAGCTGTTTTTT CASSLEAASTGELFF
TRBJ2-1 TRBV30 - - TGTGCCTGGAGTCCTGCGGGAAGCTCCTACAATGAGCAGTTCTTC CAWSPAGSSYNEQFF
TRBJ1-1 TRBV29-1 few - TGCAGCGTTGAAAATATGGGGAACACTGAAGCTTTCTTT CSVENMGNTEAFF
TRBJ2-7 TRBV6-1 few - TGTGCCAGCAGCCCCGATTTGGTCAGTCCCTACGAGCAGTACTTC CASSPDLVSPYEQYF
TRBJ2-3 TRBV20-1 few TRBD1 TGCAGTGCTAGATGGGCAGGGGGCGCAGATACGCAGTATTTT CSARWAGGADTQYF
TRBJ2-7 TRBV9 - - TGTGCCAGCAGCGCTATGGGAACACTACACGAGCAGTACTTC CASSAMGTLHEQYF
TRBJ1-4 TRBV9 - - TGTGCCAGCAGCGTAGGGGACATACGCAATGAAAAACTGTTTTTT CASSVGDIRNEKLFF
TRBJ2-7 TRBV7-2 - TRBD2 TGTGCCAGCAGCTTAGCGCGGGAGTTATATTTGGGCTACGAGCAGTACTTC CASSLARELYLGYEQYF
TRBJ2-1 TRBV3-1 - TRBD1 TGTGCCAGCAGCCAAGAGGGAGACAGGGGATGGGTAAATGAGCAGTTCTTC CASSQEGDRGWVNEQFF
TRBJ1-3 TRBV12-3/TRBV12-4 few TRBD1 TGTGCCAGCAGACAGGGGTCAAAATGGGGGACAGGACGCTCTGGAAACACCATATATTTT CASRQGSKWGTGRSGNTIYF
TRBJ2-3 TRBV5-1 few TRBD2 TGCGCCAGCAGCTTGGAGGTTAGCGGGGGTGGAGATACGCAGTATTTT CASSLEVSGGGDTQYF
TRBJ2-5 TRBV6-6 many - TGTGCCAGCAGTCGGGCCGCGGCGGAGACCCAGTACTTC CASSRAAAETQYF
TRBJ2-1 TRBV29-1 few TRBD2 TGCAGCGTTGAACCCCATCAGCGGGATAGGAATGAGCAGTTCTTC CSVEPHQRDRNEQFF
TRBJ1-6 TRBV6-5 few - TGTGCCAGCAGTTACTCCCGGGATCTTTTTTCACCCCTCCACTTT CASSYSRDLFSPLHF
TRBJ2-2 TRBV12-3/TRBV12-4 many - TGTGCCAGCACCCCGCCCGCCAGGATTAACACCGGGGAGCTGTTTTTT CASTPPARINTGELFF
TRBJ1-2 TRBV12-3/TRBV12-4 few - TGTGCCAGCAGTTTTATAGGCTCCGGGGGCTATGGCTACACCTTC CASSFIGSGGYGYTF
TRBJ2-2 TRBV24-1 - - TGTGCCACCAGTGATTTTCGAGGCACCGGGGAGCTGTTTTTT CATSDFRGTGELFF
TRBJ1-1 TRBV6-1 - TRBD1 TGTGCCAGCAGTGATTTCAGGGGGCGCGACACTGAAGCTTTCTTT CASSDFRGRDTEAFF
TRBJ2-1 TRBV7-2 many - TGTGCCAGCAGCTCACAGGGAGAGCAGTTCTTC CASSSQGEQFF
TRBJ2-5 TRBV6-2/TRBV6-3 few - TGTGCCAGCACCCAAGGAGAGACCCAGTACTTC CASTQGETQYF
TRBJ2-4 TRBV10-3 few TRBD2 TGTGCCATCAGTGAGTCAGCGGGACTAGCCAAAAACATTCAGTACTTC CAISESAGLAKNIQYF
TRBJ2-7 TRBV20-1 few TRBD1 TGCAGTGCTAGTGGGCAGGGGGCGAAGCGAGGGTGGCAGTACTTC CSASGQGAKRGWQYF
TRBJ1-5 TRBV7-2 - - TGTGCCAGCAGCTTAGCGGGCATTAATAGCAATCAGCCCCAGCATTTT CASSLAGINSNQPQHF
TRBJ1-5 TRBV2 - - TGTGCCAGCAGCGGAGCCGCGGGGCCTAGCAATCAGCCCCAGCATTTT CASSGAAGPSNQPQHF
TRBJ2-2 TRBV12-3/TRBV12-4 - - TGTGCCAGCTGTTTTGCTAGTACGACCGGGGAGCTGTTTTTT CASCFASTTGELFF